The 17 T cell receptor beta chains reported below all come from one sample, sequenced in a study of T cell responses to AZD1222 COVID-19 vaccine. This table comes from immunoSEQ multiplex PCR, and its TCRdb copy is limited to in-frame clones, with some not included. The sample lists 65,000 to 100,000 clones, 80% to 95% occurring once. Sequenced here: peripheral blood, sampled 28 days after the second AZD1222 dose. The receptor set was obtained from an adult who received the AZD1222 COVID-19 vaccine.

The chain joins TRBV6-2 or TRBV6-3 to TRBJ1-5, with D tentatively TRBD1 (6 bases). Trimming shortened V by 5 bases and J by 0 bases, and 11 bases separated the two germline ends. Germline-derived CDR1 and CDR2 are MNHEY and SVGEGT. CDR3 length: 15 amino acids. CDR3 nucleotide sequence: TGTGCCAGCAGTCCATACAGGGATAGCAATCAGCCCCAGCATTTT. It encodes CASSPYRDSNQPQHF.

V usage is TRBV19 and J usage is TRBJ1-2; D is undetermined. The germline CDR1 and CDR2 sequences are LNHDA and SQIVND (reference sequence). The CDR3 contains 15 residues. Between the trimmed V and J ends, which lost 6 bases and 2 bases, there was a span of 16 bases. CDR3 residues: CASSGSKTENYGYTF. CDR3 bases: TGTGCCAGTAGCGGCTCGAAGACGGAGAACTATGGCTACACCTTC.

This chain connects TRBV9 to TRBJ2-2; 14 nucleotides match TRBD2. Germline V gene sequence: CDR1 SGDLS, CDR2 YYNGEE. V gave up 5 bases and J gave up 6 bases; unmatched junction bases: 9. The CDR3 contains 17 residues. The chain's CDR3 is CASSPGLAGARAGELFF. CDR3 bases: TGTGCCAGCAGTCCGGGACTAGCGGGAGCGAGGGCCGGGGAGCTGTTTTTT.

This clone is a singleton in its sample. CDR3 protein: CASAGLAGELFF. The CDR3 nucleotides are TGTGCCAGCGCGGGATTGGCGGGGGAGCTGTTTTTT. The J gene is TRBJ2-2, the V gene TRBV6-5; perhaps TRBD2 as D (6 bases). CDR3 size: 12 residues. V lost 8 bases, J lost 8 bases, and 12 bases lay in between. Germline CDR1 MNHEY, CDR2 SVGAGI.

This rearrangement joins TRBV6-6 to TRBJ2-1; TRBD1 aligns across 7 bases. This CDR3 is built from 15 residues. V lost 7 bases to trimming and J lost 5 bases; unmatched junction nucleotides: 11. From germline, CDR1 is MNHNY and CDR2 SVGAGI (reference sequence). The CDR3, as DNA: TGTGCCAGCAATGTACCGGGACAGAACCACAATGAGCAGTTCTTC. Its translation is CASNVPGQNHNEQFF.

The gene calls are TRBV3-1 (or the pseudogene TRBV3-2) and TRBJ1-2; weak D call: TRBD1 (6 bases). This CDR3 contains 15 residues. V lost 4 bases, J lost 3 bases, and 15 bases lay in between. Germline assignment: CDR1 LGHDT and CDR2 YNNKEL (reference sequence). The CDR3 here is CASSPGTTGDYGYTF. CDR3 in DNA: TGTGCCAGCAGCCCAGGGACAACTGGGGACTATGGCTACACCTTC.

The chain couples TRBV19 to TRBJ2-1, with TRBD2 matching over 10 bases. The CDR3 is 16 residues long. The germline V gene encodes CDR1 LNHDA and CDR2 SQIVND (reference sequence). V lost 5 bases and J lost 9; bases outside the gene matches: 13. Here the CDR3 reads CASSSPTLAGVGEQFF. The CDR3 DNA sequence: TGTGCCAGTAGTTCCCCCACTCTAGCGGGAGTAGGTGAGCAGTTCTTC.

V usage is TRBV28 and J usage is TRBJ1-2; 7 bases agree with TRBD1. The J segment lost 8 bases and the V segment lost 5 bases, leaving 5 bases of the junction unmatched. CDR1 is MDHEN and CDR2 is SYDVKM in the germline V gene. The CDR3 contains 12 residues. The CDR3 nucleotides read TGTGCCAGCAGTCTAACGGGACAGGGCTACACCTTC. Amino acid sequence: CASSLTGQGYTF.

As DNA, the CDR3 is TGTGCCAGCAGCCTGGGTCTGATGGGGAACACTGAAGCTTTCTTT. Encoded protein: CASSLGLMGNTEAFF. This sequence joins TRBV5-4 and TRBJ1-1, with no clear D. Germline V gene sequence: CDR1 SGHNT, CDR2 YYREEE (reference sequence). V was shortened by 4 bases and J by 1 base, with 14 bases between the two germline ends. The CDR3 is made up of 15 amino acids. Full variable domain (rest looked up from reference TRBV5-4 and TRBJ1-1): ETGVTQSPTHLIKTRGQQVTLRCSSQSGHNTVSWYQQALGQGPQFIFQYYREEENGRGNFPPRFSGLQFPNYSSELNVNALELDDSALYLCASSLGLMGNTEAFFGQGTRLTVV.

The rearrangement uses TRBV7-9 and TRBJ1-1; weak D call: TRBD1 (5 bases). Trimming pared 5 bases from V and 4 bases from J, leaving 14 bases between. This CDR3 contains 14 residues. The V gene's germline CDR1 is SEHNR and CDR2 FQNEAQ (reference sequence). CDR3: CASSNYPGVTEAFF. As DNA, the CDR3 is TGTGCCAGCAGCAACTATCCGGGGGTCACTGAAGCTTTCTTT.

The chain employs TRBV6-5 and TRBJ2-7; no clear D gene. The germline V gene has CDR1 MNHEY and CDR2 SVGAGI. The CDR3 covers 14 residues. The germline V and J ends were trimmed by 3 bases and 0 bases, with 9 bases remaining between them. The CDR3 reads CASSYQSPSYEQYF. The CDR3, as DNA: TGTGCCAGCAGTTATCAGTCCCCCTCCTACGAGCAGTACTTC.

The chain has TRBV6-5 and TRBJ2-7; D is unresolved. Trimming cost V 5 bases and J 0 bases, with 5 bases left between them. Germline V gene lookup returns CDR1 MNHEY and CDR2 SVGAGI. The CDR3 is made up of 12 amino acids. Here the CDR3 reads CASSLSSYEQYF. Written as DNA, the CDR3 is TGTGCCAGCAGTCTAAGCTCCTACGAGCAGTACTTC.

This chain uses TRBV6-5 with TRBJ2-1; 12 bases are a match to TRBD2. Trimming took 0 bases from V and 5 from J; bases not matched to a gene: 2. The CDR3 length is 16 residues. Per germline, CDR1 MNHEY and CDR2 SVGAGI. This chain's CDR3 is CASSYSLAGGNNEQFF. The CDR3 nucleotides are TGTGCCAGCAGTTACTCCCTAGCGGGAGGGAACAATGAGCAGTTCTTC.

V gene TRBV7-9 combines with J gene TRBJ2-1, with TRBD1 as a possible D gene (5 bases). Germline V gives CDR1 SEHNR, CDR2 FQNEAQ (reference sequence). This CDR3 spans 14 amino acids. V lost 1 base to trimming and J lost 9 bases, with 13 bases between them. This CDR3 reads CASSLVGPQGEQFF. In DNA, the CDR3 is TGTGCCAGCAGCTTAGTAGGTCCTCAGGGTGAGCAGTTCTTC.

This clone was observed a few times. The V and J genes are TRBV7-7 and TRBJ2-2; D might be TRBD2 (6 bases). V lost 3 bases, J lost 1 base, and 6 bases lay in between. The length of the CDR3 is 14 residues. Germline CDR1 reads SSHAT; CDR2 reads FNYEAQ (reference sequence). The CDR3 region is CASSFSGNTGELFF. The CDR3 DNA sequence: TGTGCCAGCAGCTTTAGCGGGAACACCGGGGAGCTGTTTTTT.

The V and J genes are TRBV3-1 (or the pseudogene TRBV3-2) and TRBJ2-1, with 11 nucleotides matching TRBD2. Unmatched junction bases numbered 12, after V lost 1 base and J lost 4 bases. CDR3 length equals 19 residues. Looked up from germline, CDR1 is LGHDT and CDR2 is YNNKEL (reference sequence). The CDR3 loop reads CASSQAEGQTSGKYNEQFF. The CDR3 nucleotides are TGTGCCAGCAGCCAAGCAGAGGGACAGACTAGCGGGAAGTACAATGAGCAGTTCTTC.

This rearrangement joins TRBV20-1 to TRBJ2-7; the match to TRBD1 covers 7 bases. Germline CDR1 DFQATT, CDR2 SNEGSKA (reference sequence). Trimming removed 4 bases from V and 5 bases from J; junction bases left unmatched: 2. The CDR3 is 11 amino acids. For the CDR3, the DNA is TGCAGTGCTAAACAGGGGAACGAGCAGTACTTC. The encoded protein is CSAKQGNEQYF.